This is a list of T cell receptor beta chains from one sample in a study of blood T cell repertoires in COVID-19. Method: immunoSEQ multiplex PCR; TCRdb's copy keeps in-frame clones and lacks some. The table has 330,000 or so clones, about nine tenths seen once. Sequencing was performed on peripheral blood. Receptor source: a man aged 30-40 years with COVID-19, enrolled during active disease. Each CDR3 is given with its conserved first and last residue. The D gene is left open where the match is weak. Clone sizes are given selectively: once, few, many, or a class where the clone is expanded.

cdr3_length	d_call	v_call	j_call	clone_size	cdr3_nt	cdr3_aa
14	TRBD1	TRBV9	TRBJ2-1	-	TGTGCCAGCAGCCCTGGACAGGCTCTAGGTGAGCAGTTCTTC	CASSPGQALGEQFF
15	TRBD1	TRBV24-1	TRBJ1-2	-	TGTGCCACCAGTGACGGGACAGGGGGCTGGTTTGGCTACACCTTC	CATSDGTGGWFGYTF
16	TRBD1	TRBV29-1	TRBJ1-2	-	TGCAGCGTTGAAGATGGGGACAGGGGGCCTAACTATGGCTACACCTTC	CSVEDGDRGPNYGYTF
16	-	TRBV6-5	TRBJ2-2	once	TGTGCCAGCCGTTTCCGTGTCAGGGCGAACACCGGGGAGCTGTTTTTT	CASRFRVRANTGELFF
14	TRBD1	TRBV6-6	TRBJ2-5	-	TGTGCCAGCAGTCTGGACAGGGGACGGGAGACCCAGTACTTC	CASSLDRGRETQYF
15	-	TRBV19	TRBJ2-4	-	TGTGCCAGTAGTATAGAATGGGGGGAAGGAAACATTCAGTACTTC	CASSIEWGEGNIQYF
15	-	TRBV7-2	TRBJ1-4	-	TGTGCCAGCAGCTTAGTGGGGGCGCAAGGTGAAAAACTGTTTTTT	CASSLVGAQGEKLFF
18	TRBD1	TRBV5-1	TRBJ1-3	-	TGCGCCAGCAGCTCTGCCGGGACAGGGCGTCCCAGGGGAAACACCATATATTTT	CASSSAGTGRPRGNTIYF
14	-	TRBV19	TRBJ2-2	-	TGTGCCAGTAGTATTTTGGGGCCCACCGGGGAGCTGTTTTTT	CASSILGPTGELFF
11	-	TRBV12-2	TRBJ1-6	-	TGTGCAAGTCGCTTGCGGGGGACCCTCCACTTT	CASRLRGTLHF
12	TRBD1	TRBV2	TRBJ1-2	-	TGTGCCAGCAGCTTTAGACAGGGTGGCTACACCTTC	CASSFRQGGYTF